The rows below give T cell receptor beta chains drawn from one sample of a study of T-cell reconstitution after alpha-beta-depleted transplantation in children. TCRdb reanalysed the PCR reads using MiXCR and keeps one entry per CDR3 protein. The table has 300,000 or so distinct CDR3 sequences, roughly 9.5% seen once. The input for sequencing was PBMCs from the stem cell graft donor, taken from the stem cell graft. The source is a human donor who donated a stem cell graft to a child with SCID. Each CDR3 is given without its conserved first and last residue.

>TRBV11-2
ASSLDGGAFYGYT
>TRBV10-3
ATCRDGTDTQY
>TRBV7-9
ASSLRGQGYEKLF
>TRBV10-3
AISRGLRNTEAF
>TRBV5-1
ASSLLGAAANTGELF
>TRBV2
ASSGQGARNEQF
>TRBV20-1
SAWDRNTEAF
>TRBV7-9
ASSAPSRDRNYEQY
>TRBV6-2/TRBV6-3
ASRGGFGQY
>TRBV2
AIKTTGMAYEQY
>TRBV5-1
ASSSGYGTGELF
>TRBV20-1
SARDRVGGYNEQF
>TRBV7-9
ASSSRDRGTGYT
>TRBV20-1
SATISTGESQPQH
>TRBV2
ASRGGTYEQY
>TRBV3-1
ASSPRVFDSYEQY
>TRBV20-1
SANPVVGGIAGQPQH
>TRBV5-1
ASSMAKVDTQY
>TRBV28
ASSLFRASTGELF
>TRBV6-5
ASSYQQTNQPQH
>TRBV20-1
SARVRTGGVSQPQH
>TRBV20-1
SARVTGNTIY
>TRBV29-1
SVQITNYGYT
>TRBV5-1
ASSPGTGVTGELF
>TRBV12-3/TRBV12-4
ASSPELAKNIQY
>TRBV18
ASSRDIASADEQF
>TRBV11-2
ASSTFRGGETQY
>TRBV7-3
ASSLRAGYNEQF
>TRBV6-6
ASYHRAGNTIY
>TRBV6-2/TRBV6-3
ASSYSTGGGGEQF
>TRBV12-3/TRBV12-4
ASSLGQGAMNTEAF
>TRBV15
ATSLRTGAGNEQF
>TRBV7-3
AGSPGAGEKLF
>TRBV5-1
ASRDRGSGANVLT
>TRBV5-1
ASSTQGKQETQY
>TRBV10-1
ASSVGVQETQY
>TRBV5-1
ASSLLRGGLDSPLH
>TRBV29-1
SVVSDGVNIQY
>TRBV12-3/TRBV12-4
ASSDTLAKNIQY
>TRBV6-5
ASSYGAGGVYQPQH
>TRBV7-9
ASSLEGFYTEAF
>TRBV29-1
SVGTGSNTEAF
>TRBV9
ASSWEESNEKLF
>TRBV2
ARQMNTEAF
>TRBV3-1
ASSFSQGNQPQH
>TRBV9
ASSVATGGTGFNYGYT
>TRBV5-1
ASSSGLARETQY
>TRBV12-3/TRBV12-4
ASALIPRFGGTGGNQPQH
>TRBV20-1
SARDRLGTYEQY
>TRBV7-6
ASSDRITDTQY
>TRBV19
ASSSDREYEQY
>TRBV5-1
ASSKGLNTGTGLVEQY
>TRBV5-1
ASSSPGADSYEQY
>TRBV20-1
SARVSSGLYEQY
>TRBV20-1
SASFTGFFMVTEAF
>TRBV18
ASPGQDSSGANVLT
>TRBV27
ASRRVWDTEAF
>TRBV2
ASRTGLAGYNEQF